The present entry profiles one TCR beta chain with its context. Original handling: Reference gene primer amplification in the assay estimated nucleated cell counts. The table came from immunoSEQ multiplex PCR; TCRdb's copy has only in-frame clones and leaves some out. V, J and clone size are taken as reported in that table, and D and trimming were inferred from the DNA itself. The repertoire holds about 95,000 clones, with about 87% as singletons. This sample was included in a study of blood T cell repertoires in COVID-19. Study overall: Sites across the United States, Italy and Spain contributed samples from acute and convalescent COVID-19. Sources were T cells, B-cell-depleted T cells, or PBMCs; the material itself was cDNA or gDNA.

In germline, CDR1 is LGHNT, CDR2 FRNRAP. This CDR3 is 11 amino acids long. The J gene is TRBJ1-1, the V gene TRBV12-5; TRBD1 is a possible D gene (5 bases). Sequenced material: peripheral blood. This sequence was found in a human donor in a cohort sampled during active COVID-19. CDR3 DNA sequence: TGTGCCCATACCAAGGGGCAGGAAGCTTTCTTT. This translates into CAHTKGQEAFF.